The rows below give T cell receptor beta chains drawn from one sample of a study of human T cells and chemical hapten exposure. One entry per CDR3 protein, called by TCRdb with MiXCR from the RACE reads. Here the sample spans about 250,000 distinct CDR3 sequences, 7.5% to 8% being singletons. Sequenced here: whole blood, sampled in connection with sensitization to the hapten diphenylcyclopropenone (DPC). The receptors originated from a man aged 18 to 29 with alopecia areata. Some clones in this sample may be carry-over from other donors' samples. Both conserved end residues are trimmed from each CDR3. Only part of the rows carry a size: once, few, many, or a class if the clone is expanded.

V	size	J	CDR3
TRBV7-2	many	TRBJ2-1	ASSLTQPPYNEQF
TRBV15	few	TRBJ1-1	ATSPAGPYTEAF
TRBV20-1	.	TRBJ2-7	SSADRTSSYEQY
TRBV27	.	TRBJ2-2	ASRSRRVTGELF
TRBV28	.	TRBJ1-1	ASSARTSDTEAF
TRBV7-2	.	TRBJ1-2	ASSQTGNPGNYGYT
TRBV5-1	many	TRBJ1-2	ASSLGPSAVYGYT
TRBV27	few	TRBJ2-7	ASSPLGGAPYEQY
TRBV9	.	TRBJ2-1	ASSVGDRTPNNEQF
TRBV27	many	TRBJ1-4	ASSLLGQRGEKLF
TRBV20-1	many	TRBJ1-1	SAKGHLNTEAF
TRBV4-3	.	TRBJ1-1	ASSQGRGDTEAF
TRBV5-1	few	TRBJ2-7	ASSLDGQGISPYEQY
TRBV10-1	many	TRBJ2-5	ASSESAGQETQY
TRBV28	many	TRBJ2-7	ASSFFDGDRAQNQY
TRBV7-6	many	TRBJ2-5	ASSWTEGRETQY
TRBV3-1	many	TRBJ2-7	ASSQAGREQY
TRBV7-2	few	TRBJ1-5	ASSFLGAPIGQPQH
TRBV4-1	many	TRBJ1-1	ASSPRWQVNTEAF
TRBV7-9	.	TRBJ1-3	ASSLALSSGNTIY
TRBV20-1	many	TRBJ1-5	SVFAGQGFSRNNQPQH
TRBV4-1	few	TRBJ1-1	ASSPTGVNTEAF
TRBV5-5	few	TRBJ1-2	ASSWDRGRYGYT
TRBV9	.	TRBJ1-3	ASSTGGGAGNTIY
TRBV5-5	.	TRBJ2-3	ASSYEGPDTQY
TRBV7-2	many	TRBJ1-5	ASSLEGGRKPQH
TRBV18	many	TRBJ1-1	ASSPTRVAEAF
TRBV5-5	few	TRBJ2-5	ASSPGHNQETQY
TRBV28	.	TRBJ1-3	ASSLWDSGNTIY
TRBV18	few	TRBJ1-1	ASSPPDRAEAF
TRBV7-9	many	TRBJ2-1	ASSAFTGTPSQF
TRBV6-6	many	TRBJ2-3	ASQRTSGGAGTDTQY
TRBV7-8	.	TRBJ1-1	ASSLVSWNTEAF
TRBV12-3/TRBV12-4	.	TRBJ1-2	ASSPTYGAPEGYT
TRBV7-9	.	TRBJ2-3	ASSFRTRTSTDTQY
TRBV4-1	few	TRBJ2-5	ASSQGVVGTQY
TRBV10-2	few	TRBJ2-1	ASSGGQDYNEQF
TRBV12-3/TRBV12-4	few	TRBJ1-1	ASGGAGSFGTEAF
TRBV20-1	.	TRBJ1-5	SASDRGKPQH
TRBV3-1	few	TRBJ1-2	ASSKGQGAKSGYGYT
TRBV27	many	TRBJ1-1	ASSFRELNTEAF
TRBV29-1	few	TRBJ2-6	SVGAPGANVLT
TRBV12-3/TRBV12-4	few	TRBJ1-1	ASSPQDGLPSAF
TRBV7-8	.	TRBJ2-7	ASSGDRGRPYEQY
TRBV4-3	few	TRBJ1-2	ASSQPVDRVEGYT
TRBV27	many	TRBJ2-1	ASRRTSGGYNEQF
TRBV27	.	TRBJ1-1	ASSFLPLSGATEAF